This T cell receptor beta chain is from a study of blood T cells in healthy people across ages. Study conclusions and caveats: TCR beta diversity, measured per million T cells, fell in a roughly linear way with age. Long-lived donors had more naive CD4+ cells and higher diversity than aged donors. Diversity estimated from one million T cells was considered an underestimate.

Primed by a sample-barcoded 5' primer and a J-beta primer mix, a second PCR proceeded for about 7 to 11 cycles. TCRdb passed the 5' RACE reads through MiXCR, listing each CDR3 protein once. The table has 1.5 million to 1.8 million distinct CDR3 sequences, less than 45% seen once. No fewer than 6 million PBMCs went into each sample. Remarks on this clonotype: Its cognate antigen is unknown.

The clonotype was recovered from a young woman in good health. Source material: blood.

CDR3 sequence (DNA): TGTGCCAGCAGCTTTTCCCCGGTAGGGACGATCCAAGAGACCCAGTACTTC. It translates to CASSFSPVGTIQETQYF. This chain connects TRBV7-6 to TRBJ2-5; D assignment may be TRBD1 or TRBD2 (5 bases each). V was shortened by 3 bases and J by 1 base, with 18 bases between the two germline ends. Germline values: CDR1 SGHVS, CDR2 FNYEAQ. There are 17 residues in the CDR3. The full variable domain, completed using reference TRBV7-6 and TRBJ2-5, is GAGVSQSPRYKVTKRGQDVALRCDPISGHVSLYWYRQALGQGPEFLTYFNYEAQQDKSGLPNDRFSAERPEGSISTLTIQRTEQRDSAMYRCASSFSPVGTIQETQYFGPGTRLLVL.